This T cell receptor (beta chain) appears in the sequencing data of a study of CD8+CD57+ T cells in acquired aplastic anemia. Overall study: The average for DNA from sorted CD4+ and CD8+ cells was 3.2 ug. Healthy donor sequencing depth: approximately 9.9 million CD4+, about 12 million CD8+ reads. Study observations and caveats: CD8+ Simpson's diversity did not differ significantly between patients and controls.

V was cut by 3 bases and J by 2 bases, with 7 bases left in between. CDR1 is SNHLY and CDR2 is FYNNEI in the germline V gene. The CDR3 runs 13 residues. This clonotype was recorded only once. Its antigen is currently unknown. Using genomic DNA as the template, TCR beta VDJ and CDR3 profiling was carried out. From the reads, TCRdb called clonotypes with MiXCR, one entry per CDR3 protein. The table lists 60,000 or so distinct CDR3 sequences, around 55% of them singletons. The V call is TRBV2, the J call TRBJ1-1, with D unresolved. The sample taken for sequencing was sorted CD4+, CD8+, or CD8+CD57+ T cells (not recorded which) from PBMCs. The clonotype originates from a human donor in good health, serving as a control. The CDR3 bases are TGTGCCAGCAGTGACCTGGGAAACACTGAAGCTTTCTTT. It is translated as CASSDLGNTEAFF.